One sample yielded the 17 T cell receptor beta chains listed below, sequenced in a study of cytomegalovirus exposure and HLA in healthy donors (dated by TCRdb to about 2017). The library was generated by the immunoSEQ multiplex PCR assay. The multiplex PCR relied on a mix of 60 forward primers for TCR Vbeta segments and 13 reverse primers for TCR Jbeta segments. This immuneACCESS table, as held by TCRdb, lists in-frame sequences with V and J called but not all clones. Of the missing ones, under half trace to an unresolved V gene in checked studies; the others have no known cause. In all, the sample holds more than 150,000 clones, and almost 85% of those were seen once. The ten top clones hold about 0.37% of the sample. The sequenced sample consisted of PBMCs. The receptors originated from a boy between 2 and 10 years old in good health and CMV-seronegative.

The gene calls are TRBV18 and TRBJ1-1, with D possibly matching TRBD1 (6 bases). CDR1 is KGHSH, CDR2 LQKENI, per germline. There are 14 residues in the CDR3. Trimming took off 2 bases at V and 4 bases at J, with 11 bases between the two ends. CDR3 in DNA: TGTGCCAGCTCACCAAACAGGGTGGGCACTGAAGCTTTCTTT. This encodes CASSPNRVGTEAFF.

The gene calls are TRBV18 and TRBJ1-1, with a weak D call TRBD1 (6 bases). The germline V gene encodes CDR1 KGHSH and CDR2 LQKENI. The CDR3 covers 15 residues. The ends were cut back, 3 bases at V and 4 bases at J, with 15 bases in the middle. DNA for the CDR3: TGTGCCAGCTCACCTGTTGGGGGCGCAGGCACTGAAGCTTTCTTT. Translating it yields CASSPVGGAGTEAFF.

There are a few counts of this clone. V and J are TRBV2 and TRBJ2-7; 7 positions agree with TRBD2. The CDR3 length is 14 residues. Germline assignment: CDR1 SNHLY and CDR2 FYNNEI. V lost 3 bases, J lost 2 bases, and 4 bases stayed unmatched. The CDR3 loop is CASSEASGPYEQYF. The CDR3 coding sequence is TGTGCCAGCAGTGAGGCTAGCGGCCCCTACGAGCAGTACTTC. The whole variable domain, remainder taken from reference TRBV2 and TRBJ2-7, is EPEVTQTPSHQVTQMGQEVILRCVPISNHLYFYWYRQILGQKVEFLVSFYNNEISEKSEIFDDQFSVERPDGSNFTLKIRSTKLEDSAMYFCASSEASGPYEQYFGPGTRLTVT.

V gene TRBV13 combines with J gene TRBJ2-1, with D unresolved. CDR3 length: 12 amino acids. Trimming left V 1 base short and J 7 bases short, with 5 bases between. CDR1 and CDR2 from the germline V gene are PRHDT and FYEKMQ (reference sequence). The CDR3 protein is CASSLVENEQFF. The CDR3 region has the DNA TGTGCCAGCAGCTTAGTAGAGAATGAGCAGTTCTTC.

Only one count was recorded for this clone. The rearrangement joins TRBV30 to TRBJ2-2; D is possibly TRBD1 (6 bases). The DNA end is more similar to TRBJ1-3, so the J call may be wrong. Germline CDR1 is GTSNPN and CDR2 is SVGIG (reference sequence). CDR3 length equals 17 residues. This CDR3 reads CAYSAGTPTSSGNTIYF. CDR3 DNA sequence: TGTGCCTACTCAGCCGGGACACCCACCAGCTCTGGAAACACCATATATTTT.

The CDR3, as DNA: TGTGCCATCAGTGAGGGCTTTGGCAATCAGCCCCAGCATTTT. Protein sequence: CAISEGFGNQPQHF. The chain carries TRBV10-3 and TRBJ1-5; no clear D gene. The CDR3 loop spans 14 amino acids. With 2 bases removed from V and 2 bases from J, the gap between germline ends came to 7 bases. In germline, CDR1 is ENHRY, CDR2 SYGVKD.

The CDR3 DNA reads as TGCAGTGCTCTTGAGGGATACGAGCAGTACTTC. This codes for CSALEGYEQYF. The chain carries TRBV20-1 and TRBJ2-7, with D possibly TRBD2 on 5 matching bases. The V gene's germline CDR1 is DFQATT and CDR2 SNEGSKA (reference sequence). V was pared by 5 bases and J by 4 bases, with 9 bases between. The CDR3 loop spans 11 amino acids.

The rearrangement uses TRBV4-1 and TRBJ2-7, with 7 bases identical to TRBD2. Germline trimming cut 3 bases from V and 3 bases from J; bases unmatched to any gene: 5. CDR1 is MGHRA and CDR2 is YSYEKL in the germline V gene. The CDR3 loop spans 14 amino acids. Here the CDR3 reads CASSQGRGSYEQYF. For the CDR3, the DNA is TGCGCCAGCAGCCAGGGGCGCGGGAGCTACGAGCAGTACTTC.

This clone was observed a few times. The gene calls are TRBV30 and TRBJ2-7, with 7 bases lining up with TRBD1. The CDR3 runs 14 residues. Germline loops: CDR1 GTSNPN, CDR2 SVGIG (reference sequence). J lost 3 bases, V lost 5 bases, and 10 bases had no gene match. CDR3 sequence reads: CAWSPRDRNYEQYF. The CDR3, as DNA: TGTGCCTGGTCCCCCCGGGACAGAAACTACGAGCAGTACTTC. Supplemented by reference TRBV30 and TRBJ2-7, the full variable domain reads SQTIHQWPATLVQPVGSPLSLECTVEGTSNPNLYWYRQAAGRGLQLLFYSVGIGQISSEVPQNLSASRPQDRQFILSSKKLLLSDSGFYLCAWSPRDRNYEQYFGPGTRLTVT.

The rearrangement uses TRBV5-1 and TRBJ2-5; TRBD2 agrees at 8 bases. CDR1 and CDR2 (germline): SGHRS, YFSETQ. V shed 5 bases and J 4 bases; nucleotides not matched to a gene: 7. The CDR3 spans 14 residues. CDR3 in amino acids: CASSKRESGETQYF. The CDR3 coding sequence is TGCGCCAGCAGTAAGCGGGAGAGTGGAGAGACCCAGTACTTC.

The chain recombines TRBV29-1 with TRBJ1-1, with 8 bases lining up with TRBD1. Trimming at V came to 7 bases and at J to 3 bases, leaving 7 bases not matched to a gene. The CDR3 spans 13 residues. CDR1 and CDR2 (germline): SQVTM, ANQGSEA. The CDR3 DNA reads TGCAGCGCCGCACAGGGGGAGGACACTGAAGCTTTCTTT. Its protein is CSAAQGEDTEAFF.

This chain links TRBV5-1 with TRBJ2-3, with 10 nucleotides matching TRBD2. The germline gives CDR1 SGHRS, CDR2 YFSETQ. CDR3 length: 15 residues. With V trimmed by 2 bases and J by 1 base, 1 base remained unmatched. This chain's CDR3 is CASSFLAGGTDTQYF. The CDR3 nucleotides read TGCGCCAGCAGCTTCCTAGCGGGGGGCACAGATACGCAGTATTTT.

This chain uses TRBV12-5 with TRBJ2-7, with 7 bases fitting TRBD1. J lost 2 bases, V lost 1 base, and 11 bases had no gene match. Germline V lookup: CDR1 LGHNT, CDR2 FRNRAP. The CDR3 runs 17 residues. The CDR3 here is CASGLEAGGQFTYEQYF. The CDR3 region has the DNA TGTGCTAGTGGTTTGGAGGCTGGGGGACAGTTTACCTACGAGCAGTACTTC.

This chain links TRBV28 with TRBJ2-7; the D is unclear. Germline V gives CDR1 MDHEN, CDR2 SYDVKM. Trimming stripped 5 bases from V and 2 bases from J, with 13 bases between. The CDR3 runs 14 residues. CDR3 nucleotide sequence: TGTGCCAGCAGTCTCCTCGCGGCGGCCTACGAGCAGTACTTC. Amino acids: CASSLLAAAYEQYF.

The J gene is TRBJ2-3, the V gene TRBV7-9; weak D call: TRBD1 (5 bases). V dropped 4 bases and J dropped 3 bases, with 14 bases sitting between them. The CDR3 is made up of 15 amino acids. Germline V gene sequence: CDR1 SEHNR, CDR2 FQNEAQ (reference sequence). This CDR3 is CASSSPETETDTQYF. The CDR3, as DNA: TGTGCCAGCAGCTCACCGGAGACAGAGACAGATACGCAGTATTTT.

The genes are TRBV29-1 and TRBJ2-3; the D gene is possibly TRBD2 (5 bases). Germline CDR1 SQVTM, CDR2 ANQGSEA. This CDR3 contains 13 residues. Trimming stripped 3 bases from V and 2 bases from J, with 9 bases between. The CDR3 loop reads CSVDGLSTDTQYF. In nucleotides, the CDR3 is TGCAGCGTTGATGGACTCTCCACAGATACGCAGTATTTT.

This chain joins TRBV13 and TRBJ1-2; TRBD1 matches at 12 bases. This CDR3 region has 13 residues. Germline CDR1 is PRHDT and CDR2 is FYEKMQ (reference sequence). Trimming took 6 bases from V and 8 from J; bases not matched to a gene: 4. CDR3 sequence: CASRSGTGGGYTF. CDR3 coding DNA: TGTGCCAGCAGGTCCGGGACAGGGGGCGGCTACACCTTC.